This T cell receptor (beta chain) appears in the sequencing data of a study of shared clonotypes between healthy human individuals. Overall study: For every donor, three CD4 naive, three CD4 memory, two CD8 naive and one CD8 memory plates were used.

About 30,000 T cell genomes (around 200 ng DNA) went into each sorted-subset replicate. Data came from immunoSEQ multiplex PCR; TCRdb stores just in-frame clones and leaves some out. The sample lists nearly 1 million clones; over 75% were seen once. This clone was observed many times. The germline gives CDR1 GTSNPN, CDR2 SVGIG (reference sequence). The CDR3 is made up of 11 amino acids. Trimming left V 7 bases short and J 6 bases short, with 9 bases between. This sequence originates from a man aged 18 to 30 in good health. J is TRBJ1-4 and V is TRBV30, with D perhaps TRBD1 (5 bases). The sequencing sample was made of memory CD4+ T cells sorted from blood. Subset meaning: CD45RA-negative fraction. The CDR3 coding sequence is TGTGCCTCCGGGGGGTATGAAAAACTGTTTTTT. Residues: CASGGYEKLFF. Based on the CDR3 plus reference TRBV30 and TRBJ1-4, the full variable domain is SQTIHQWPATLVQPVGSPLSLECTVEGTSNPNLYWYRQAAGRGLQLLFYSVGIGQISSEVPQNLSASRPQDRQFILSSKKLLLSDSGFYLCASGGYEKLFFGSGTQLSVL.